The 8 T cell receptor beta chains presented below share a single source sample, sequenced in a study of blood T cell repertoires in COVID-19. TCRdb's table, derived via immunoSEQ multiplex PCR, lists solely in-frame clones and lacks some. The table records fewer than 85,000 clones, roughly 80% of them present only once. The sample comprised peripheral blood. The receptors here all came from a woman aged 60-75 years with acute or convalescent COVID-19.

This clone is categorized as medium-sized. This chain joins TRBV27 and TRBJ1-2; D is uncertain. The CDR3 extends over 15 amino acids. The V gene's germline CDR1 is MNHEY and CDR2 SMNVEV (reference sequence). The V end lost 3 bases, the J end lost 7 bases, and 18 bases lay between the germline ends. CDR3: CASSFGPGGSGGYTF. CDR3 nucleotides: TGTGCCAGCAGTTTCGGGCCTGGCGGGAGTGGTGGCTACACCTTC.

This clone came up a few times. V is TRBV7-9 and J is TRBJ2-3, with 10 nucleotides matching TRBD2. Germline V gives CDR1 SEHNR, CDR2 FQNEAQ (reference sequence). Trimming removed 2 bases from V and 2 bases from J; junction bases left unmatched: 10. The CDR3 is 18 residues long. CDR3 sequence (DNA): TGTGCCAGCAGCTTAAAACTAGCGGGGCCTCCCTTCACAGATACGCAGTATTTT. Its translation: CASSLKLAGPPFTDTQYF.

The rearrangement uses TRBV10-3 and TRBJ2-3; 7 bases line up with TRBD2. Germline CDR1 and CDR2: ENHRY and SYGVKD. CDR3 length: 15 residues. Germline trimming cut 7 bases from V and 0 bases from J; bases unmatched to any gene: 7. CDR3 nucleotide sequence: TGTGCCATCAAGGGTGCTAGCGGAAGCACAGATACGCAGTATTTT. Its translation: CAIKGASGSTDTQYF.

This clone was seen a single time. The chain is built from TRBV2 and TRBJ2-1; D is unresolved. CDR1 is SNHLY and CDR2 is FYNNEI in the germline V gene. CDR3 length equals 15 residues. V lost 2 bases to trimming and J lost 3 bases, with 11 bases between them. The CDR3, as DNA: TGTGCCAGCAGTGAAACGAAGACTGACTACAATGAGCAGTTCTTC. As protein: CASSETKTDYNEQFF.

This rearrangement joins TRBV6-1 to TRBJ2-3; D not resolved. V was cut by 2 bases and J by 1 base, with 4 bases left in between. The V gene's germline CDR1 is MNHNS and CDR2 SASEGT. This CDR3 region has 13 residues. The CDR3 DNA is TGTGCCAGCAGTGAACAGGGCACAGATACGCAGTATTTT. Amino acid sequence: CASSEQGTDTQYF.

The chain recombines TRBV19 with TRBJ2-2; 8 positions agree with TRBD2. The CDR3 length is 16 residues. The junction had 11 bases not matched to a gene; V was cut back by 7 bases and J by 4 bases. Germline V gives CDR1 LNHDA, CDR2 SQIVND (reference sequence). CDR3 in amino acids: CASTRGGGRGTGELFF. The CDR3 DNA is TGTGCCAGTACTCGAGGCGGGGGGCGTGGCACCGGGGAGCTGTTTTTT.

The J gene is TRBJ1-2, the V gene TRBV5-6, with TRBD1 matching over 10 bases. Germline values: CDR1 SGHDT, CDR2 YYEEEE. The CDR3 runs to 13 residues. J was trimmed by 9 bases and V by 4 bases; bases with no gene match: 6. CDR3 coding DNA: TGTGCCAGCAGCCCTCCGGGACAGGGGCGCTACACCTTC. Translated, it gives CASSPPGQGRYTF.

The chain recombines TRBV2 with TRBJ2-3, with 11 positions matching TRBD1. Germline trimming cut 8 bases from V and 1 base from J; bases unmatched to any gene: 11. The CDR3 extends over 17 amino acids. Per germline, CDR1 SNHLY and CDR2 FYNNEI. CDR3: CASGDRGALGGTDTQYF. Written as DNA, the CDR3 is TGTGCCAGCGGGGACAGGGGGGCCTTAGGTGGCACAGATACGCAGTATTTT.